The clone carrying this T cell receptor (beta chain) has a handful of counts. The target antigen is unknown. Trimming removed 0 bases from V and 1 base from J, with 7 bases in between. The CDR3 contains 15 residues. Per the germline V gene, CDR1 is LNHNV and CDR2 is YYDKDF (reference sequence). These data come from a study of CD8+ T cells in alopecia areata. PBMC-derived CD4+ and CD8+ T cells were sorted. Sequencing used cDNA as its template, made by extracting RNA and reverse transcribing it. Libraries were prepared by immunoSEQ multiplex PCR; TCRdb keeps only in-frame clonotypes and omits some of them. Of 110,000 to 150,000 clones listed, 62% are singletons. Findings and limits, study-wide: Between patients, shared TCR sequences were less clear than in mice. This was possibly due in part to HLA diversity in the patient population. Higher clonality than in normal scalp was seen in lesional scalp, especially alopecia totalis/universalis.

This chain uses TRBV15 with TRBJ2-1, with D possibly matching TRBD1 (6 bases). The sample comprised CD8+ T cells sorted from blood. This receptor was taken from a human donor in good health. The CDR3 DNA is TGTGCCACCAGCAGAGACAGGGGATCCTACAATGAGCAGTTCTTC. It specifies CATSRDRGSYNEQFF. Supplemented by reference TRBV15 and TRBJ2-1, the full variable domain reads DAMVIQNPRYQVTQFGKPVTLSCSQTLNHNVMYWYQQKSSQAPKLLFHYYDKDFNNEADTPDNFQSRRPNTSFCFLDIRSPGLGDTAMYLCATSRDRGSYNEQFFGPGTRLTVL.